Reported below is one T cell receptor beta chain. These data are taken from a study of blood T cell repertoires in COVID-19. In the source study's methods: How many nucleated cells were present was estimated from reference gene primer amplification. Clones were read by immunoSEQ multiplex PCR, and TCRdb kept only the in-frame ones, dropping some. D and trimming come from the DNA, and the V and J calls and clone size come from that table. The profile shows about 270,000 clones, approximately 85% of them singletons. V dropped 1 base and J dropped 2 bases, with 9 bases sitting between them. This CDR3 spans 14 amino acids. The germline V gene encodes CDR1 SGHRS and CDR2 YFSETQ.

The sequencing input was PBMCs or T cells enriched from blood (not recorded which). This sequence was found in a young woman who had recovered from COVID-19. The chain uses TRBV5-1 and TRBJ2-5; TRBD1 might be the D (6 bases). The CDR3 DNA sequence: TGCGCCAGCAGCTTGTCACAGGGTCAAGAGACCCAGTACTTC. It yields the protein CASSLSQGQETQYF.